The clone carrying this TCR beta chain was found a few times. Its specificity is unknown. The sample comes from a study of blood T cells in healthy people across ages. Findings of the study overall: Per-million-T-cell TCR beta diversity fell roughly linearly with age.

Germline CDR1 is SGHNT and CDR2 is YYREEE (reference sequence). V trimming: 3 bases; J trimming: 4 bases; junction bases outside the gene matches: 6. This CDR3 contains 15 residues. Through a sample-barcoded 5' primer and a J-beta primer mix, a second PCR was run for roughly 7 to 12 cycles. Every molecule of cDNA carried a tag from a template-switch adaptor with 12 random nucleotides. CDR3-containing paired-end reads numbering at least 2.5 million came from each sample. TCRdb independently ran MiXCR on the 5' RACE reads; one entry per CDR3 protein. This table holds 1.5 million to 2 million distinct CDR3 sequences, roughly 28% found once.

J is TRBJ2-1 and V is TRBV5-4; 8 nucleotides align to TRBD2. The sample taken for sequencing was blood. The clonotype comes from a woman in her thirties in good health. This CDR3 is CASSSPGLGYNEQFF. For the CDR3, the DNA is TGTGCCAGCAGCTCACCGGGACTAGGGTACAATGAGCAGTTCTTC.